This T cell receptor beta chain was identified in a study of T cell responses to AZD1222 COVID-19 vaccine. Clones were read by immunoSEQ multiplex PCR, and TCRdb kept only the in-frame ones, dropping some. The sample contains around 110,000 clones, roughly 84% of which appear only once. This clone was recorded only once. Its specificity is not known. Study results and limitations: At 160-218 and 743-854, vaccine-associated CD4 TCRs were dominant, and they spanned spike. There were repertoire samples only from the period after the peak T cell response.

CDR1 is KGHDR and CDR2 is SFDVKD in the germline V gene. V shed 3 bases, J shed 14 bases, and the junction held 4 bases outside the gene matches. The CDR3 runs 11 residues. The V gene is TRBV24-1, the J gene TRBJ2-5; 8 bases line up with TRBD2. The receptor comes from an adult in good health. The material sequenced was peripheral blood, taken on day 0 of AZD1222 vaccination. The chain's CDR3 is CATSDIAGTYF. For the CDR3, the DNA is TGTGCCACCAGTGATATAGCGGGAACCTACTTC.